This T cell receptor beta chain derives from a study of control samples from healthy donors and cancer patients. Trimming shortened V by 4 bases and J by 6 bases, and 13 bases separated the two germline ends. The CDR3 loop spans 13 amino acids. Per germline, CDR1 LNHDA and CDR2 SQIVND (reference sequence). Only in-frame clones appear in the TCRdb table, and some are missing; sequencing was by immunoSEQ multiplex PCR. Of 190,000 or so clones listed, about 93% are singletons. The chain uses TRBV19 and TRBJ2-7, with D possibly being TRBD1 or TRBD2 (5 bases each). The receptor was derived from a man between 18 and 29 years old in good health. Sequencing was carried out using blood. The CDR3 here is CASSTGPASEQYF. The CDR3 bases are TGTGCCAGTAGTACGGGACCTGCGAGCGAGCAGTACTTC.